The TCR beta chain described here comes from a study of blood T cell repertoires in COVID-19. Seattle patients were enrolled while actively infected and followed longitudinally. In its sample, this clone was seen once. Germline CDR1 reads LGHNA; CDR2 reads YNFKEQ. V shed 0 bases, J shed 2 bases, and the junction held 1 base outside the gene matches. CDR3 length: 15 residues. Authors' methods: Reference gene primer amplification yielded estimated nucleated cell counts. Here immunoSEQ multiplex PCR was the method, and the copy in TCRdb shows in-frame clones only, minus some. The V and J calls and the clone size are those of that table, but D and trimming were determined from the DNA. The sample yields 55,000 to 75,000 clones, roughly 80% seen once.

The chain couples TRBV4-2 to TRBJ1-3, with 7 bases fitting TRBD1. The TCR was taken from an elderly man with COVID-19, enrolled during active disease. Sequences were obtained from peripheral blood. DNA of the CDR3: TGTGCCAGCAGCCAAGATACAGGGGCTGGAAACACCATATATTTT. Translated, it gives CASSQDTGAGNTIYF.